The 31 T cell receptor beta chains listed next were all sequenced from one sample in a study of technical replicates of blood from several donors. TCRdb keeps only in-frame clones here, not all; method: immunoSEQ multiplex PCR. The sample lists about 61,000 clones; roughly 97% were seen once. Material for sequencing was T cells isolated from PBMCs. The receptor set was obtained from a human donor in good health.

The chain uses TRBV5-6 and TRBJ1-5; D is unresolved. The CDR3 sequence is 14 residues long. Germline V gene sequence: CDR1 SGHDT, CDR2 YYEEEE. V was cut by 1 base and J by 5 bases, with 10 bases left in between. CDR3 in DNA: TGTGCCAGCAGCTTGTATTGGGGAGATCAGCCCCAGCATTTT. Translation: CASSLYWGDQPQHF. Based on the CDR3 plus reference TRBV5-6 and TRBJ1-5, the full variable domain is DAGVTQSPTHLIKTRGQQVTLRCSPKSGHDTVSWYQQALGQGPQFIFQYYEEEERQRGNFPDRFSGHQFPNYSSELNVNALLLGDSALYLCASSLYWGDQPQHFGDGTRLSIL.

This clone was picked up one time. CDR3 loop: CAWSATGLSNQPQHF. The CDR3 nucleotides read TGTGCCTGGAGTGCGACAGGCCTCAGCAATCAGCCCCAGCATTTT. The rearrangement links TRBV30 to TRBJ1-5; TRBD1 is a possible D gene (6 bases). CDR1 and CDR2 from the germline V gene are GTSNPN and SVGIG (reference sequence). The CDR3 contains 15 residues. V lost 1 base and J 1 base, leaving 11 bases between the germline ends.

This clone was observed once. The chain couples TRBV2 to TRBJ2-7, with 10 bases fitting TRBD2. The germline V gene encodes CDR1 SNHLY and CDR2 FYNNEI. The V gene end was trimmed by 6 bases and the J gene end by 2 bases; junction bases not matched to a gene: 4. The CDR3 spans 14 residues. The CDR3 loop reads CASSVAGGAYEQYF. The DNA for the CDR3 is TGTGCCAGCAGCGTAGCGGGAGGTGCCTACGAGCAGTACTTC.

This chain uses TRBV29-1 with TRBJ1-1; a weak D match, TRBD1 (5 bases). Germline V gene lookup returns CDR1 SQVTM and CDR2 ANQGSEA. The CDR3 totals 14 residues. The V gene lost 3 bases and the J gene lost 4 bases, with 15 bases spanning the gap. The chain's CDR3 is CSVDIQIGGTEAFF. The CDR3 DNA follows: TGCAGCGTTGATATACAAATCGGGGGCACTGAAGCTTTCTTT.

The genes are TRBV28 and TRBJ1-1; D perhaps matches TRBD1 (5 bases). Germline V gene sequence: CDR1 MDHEN, CDR2 SYDVKM. CDR3 length equals 15 residues. V lost 6 bases to trimming and J lost 7 bases, with 21 bases between them. This CDR3 reads CASSPRGQVALEAFF. As DNA, the CDR3 is TGTGCCAGCAGCCCTAGGGGCCAGGTGGCCCTTGAAGCTTTCTTT.

The rearrangement uses TRBV25-1 and TRBJ2-1; TRBD2 aligns across 8 bases. CDR1 and CDR2 (germline): MGHDK, SYGVNS. CDR3 length: 15 amino acids. Germline trimming cut 6 bases from V and 0 bases from J; bases unmatched to any gene: 4. Here the CDR3 reads CASSPGTSSYNEQFF. The CDR3 DNA follows: TGTGCCAGCAGCCCCGGGACTAGCTCCTACAATGAGCAGTTCTTC.

V is TRBV7-9 and J is TRBJ1-2; TRBD1 agrees at 11 bases. The J segment lost 5 bases and the V segment lost 5 bases, leaving 13 bases of the junction unmatched. The V gene's germline CDR1 is SEHNR and CDR2 FQNEAQ (reference sequence). The CDR3 runs 17 residues. The CDR3 nucleotides read TGTGCCAGCAGCCCTAGGACAGGGGGCGCAAATCGATATGGCTACACCTTC. Its protein product is CASSPRTGGANRYGYTF.

The chain is built from TRBV4-1 and TRBJ2-7, with 12 bases aligning to TRBD2. The CDR3 has 15 residues. Unmatched junction bases numbered 2, after V lost 5 bases and J lost 0 bases. The germline V gene encodes CDR1 MGHRA and CDR2 YSYEKL. CDR3 sequence (DNA): TGCGCCAGCAGCGGACTAGCGGGGCACTCCTACGAGCAGTACTTC. Residues: CASSGLAGHSYEQYF.

This chain uses TRBV6-6 with TRBJ1-5, with 9 bases aligning to TRBD1. CDR3 length: 15 amino acids. Germline V CDR1 and CDR2: MNHNY, SVGAGI (reference sequence). Trimming took 2 bases from V and 11 from J; bases not matched to a gene: 10. The chain's CDR3 is CASSYRGQGEIAQHF. The CDR3 coding sequence is TGTGCCAGCAGTTACCGGGGACAGGGAGAAATCGCCCAGCATTTT.

The chain employs TRBV11-3 and TRBJ2-1; TRBD2 matches 8 bases. Germline CDR1 and CDR2: SGHNT and YENEEA. J was trimmed by 7 bases and V by 5 bases; bases with no gene match: 4. The CDR3 extends over 13 amino acids. The CDR3 region is CASSPRGRNEQFF. The CDR3 nucleotides read TGTGCCAGCAGCCCCCGCGGGAGGAATGAGCAGTTCTTC.

The gene calls are TRBV29-1 and TRBJ2-3, with 9 positions matching TRBD2. Per the germline V gene, CDR1 is SQVTM and CDR2 is ANQGSEA. The CDR3 spans 17 residues. With 0 bases clipped from V and 2 bases from J, the junction kept 9 bases outside the gene matches. The CDR3 region has the DNA TGCAGCGTTGAAGACCCTTTAGCGGGGGCCCCCACAGATACGCAGTATTTT. It translates to CSVEDPLAGAPTDTQYF.

The gene calls are TRBV28 and TRBJ1-1, with D perhaps TRBD1 (5 bases). This CDR3 spans 15 amino acids. The germline V gene encodes CDR1 MDHEN and CDR2 SYDVKM. Trimming left V 7 bases short and J 2 bases short, with 17 bases between. CDR3 sequence reads: CASTQWGRGNTEAFF. The CDR3 region has the DNA TGTGCCAGCACCCAGTGGGGGAGGGGAAACACTGAAGCTTTCTTT.

The chain is built from TRBV10-3 and TRBJ1-2; possibly TRBD1 for D (5 bases). The length of the CDR3 is 13 residues. V lost 0 bases and J 8 bases, leaving 10 bases between the germline ends. The germline CDR1 and CDR2 sequences are ENHRY and SYGVKD. The chain's CDR3 is CAISESSGQGYTF. CDR3 nucleotide sequence: TGTGCCATCAGTGAGTCTTCAGGACAAGGCTACACCTTC.

The chain couples TRBV4-1 to TRBJ1-2; 7 nucleotides line up with TRBD1. The CDR3 is made up of 20 amino acids. V trimming: 0 bases; J trimming: 0 bases; junction bases outside the gene matches: 16. Germline V gene sequence: CDR1 MGHRA, CDR2 YSYEKL. The CDR3 region is CASSQDPTAVLQGPNYGYTF. The CDR3 DNA follows: TGCGCCAGCAGCCAAGACCCCACGGCCGTACTACAGGGGCCTAACTATGGCTACACCTTC.

The CDR3 DNA sequence: TGTGCCAGCAGCCAATACAGGGATTCACCCCTCCACTTT. Translation: CASSQYRDSPLHF. The V call is TRBV14, the J call TRBJ1-6; the D gene is possibly TRBD1 (6 bases). Trimming cost V 2 bases and J 8 bases, with 7 bases left between them. This CDR3 has 13 amino acids. CDR1 is SGHDN and CDR2 is FVKESK in the germline V gene.

The rearrangement joins TRBV9 to TRBJ2-7; 8 bases agree with TRBD1. The length of the CDR3 is 15 residues. Germline V gene sequence: CDR1 SGDLS, CDR2 YYNGEE. V lost 5 bases and J lost 2; bases outside the gene matches: 9. The CDR3: CASSPVVGQAYEQYF. For the CDR3, the DNA is TGTGCCAGCAGTCCCGTGGTGGGACAGGCCTACGAGCAGTACTTC.

This clone was seen once. This chain connects TRBV10-2 to TRBJ1-3, with 7 bases lining up with TRBD1. J gave up 0 bases and V 8 bases, and 4 bases lay outside the gene matches. This CDR3 has 14 residues. From germline, CDR1 is WSHSY and CDR2 SAAADI. In nucleotides, the CDR3 is TGCGCCAGCGCGGGACAGATCTCTGGAAACACCATATATTTT. Translated, it gives CASAGQISGNTIYF.

This clone was seen once. This chain uses TRBV18 with TRBJ1-1; 10 bases line up with TRBD1. The CDR3 runs 24 residues. Looked up from germline, CDR1 is KGHSH and CDR2 is LQKENI. V gave up 6 bases and J gave up 1 base; unmatched junction bases: 32. The CDR3 nucleotides read TGTGCCAGCTCCCGAGCTTACCGAATGGGGTCGGGGGCTAAGACAGGGGGCCAGAACACTGAAGCTTTCTTT. Protein sequence: CASSRAYRMGSGAKTGGQNTEAFF.

The chain couples TRBV5-1 to TRBJ2-3, with TRBD2 identical over 7 bases. V was pared by 5 bases and J by 4 bases, with 13 bases of the junction left unmatched. This CDR3 is 16 amino acids long. CDR1 SGHRS and CDR2 YFSETQ come from the germline V gene. CDR3 sequence (DNA): TGCGCCAGCAGACACGGTTGGGGGGGAGAGGCAGATACGCAGTATTTT. The encoded protein is CASRHGWGGEADTQYF.

This chain links TRBV6-1 with TRBJ2-3, with 8 bases aligning to TRBD1. Trimming took 6 bases from V and 5 from J; bases not matched to a gene: 10. Germline CDR1 is MNHNS and CDR2 is SASEGT. The CDR3 totals 15 residues. The CDR3 DNA reads as TGTGCCAGCAGCCGAATCAGGGGGCTTGGAGATACGCAGTATTTT. It is translated as CASSRIRGLGDTQYF.

The V call is TRBV27, the J call TRBJ2-7, with TRBD2 matching 8 bases. V lost 7 bases and J lost 6; bases outside the gene matches: 17. The CDR3 covers 16 residues. The V gene's germline CDR1 is MNHEY and CDR2 SMNVEV (reference sequence). The CDR3 region has the DNA TGTGCCAGCACCCCTCGGGCGGGAGGAAGTATCCGCGAGCAGTACTTC. It codes for CASTPRAGGSIREQYF.

This clone is a singleton in its sample. This chain connects TRBV7-2 to TRBJ2-2; D is possibly TRBD2 (6 bases). CDR1 and CDR2 from the germline V gene are SGHTA and FQGNSA. The CDR3 extends over 18 amino acids. The V end lost 2 bases, the J end lost 4 bases, and 20 bases lay between the germline ends. The CDR3 DNA sequence: TGTGCCAGCAGCTTAAGGTGGGCCGGGCCGGGGGTCACCGGGGAGCTGTTTTTT. Translating gives CASSLRWAGPGVTGELFF.

The chain's CDR3 is CAISESTGGGALNYEQYF. In DNA, the CDR3 is TGTGCCATCAGTGAGTCTACTGGAGGGGGGGCCTTGAACTACGAGCAGTACTTC. V and J are TRBV10-3 and TRBJ2-7, with D possibly matching TRBD2 (7 bases). The germline V and J ends were trimmed by 0 bases and 3 bases, with 21 bases remaining between them. The CDR3 runs 18 residues. Germline assignment: CDR1 ENHRY and CDR2 SYGVKD.

This clone was detected once. The chain carries TRBV6-5 and TRBJ1-2, with D tentatively TRBD1 (6 bases). From germline, CDR1 is MNHEY and CDR2 SVGAGI. The CDR3 sequence is 15 residues long. V lost 6 bases, J lost 8 bases, and 22 bases lay in between. CDR3 bases: TGTGCCAGCAGCCCCAAGGTATTCTACAGGGACGGCTACACCTTC. It encodes CASSPKVFYRDGYTF.

V is TRBV2 and J is TRBJ1-6; D is perhaps TRBD1 (5 bases). CDR1 is SNHLY, CDR2 FYNNEI, per germline. Trimming removed 1 base from V and 6 bases from J, with 13 bases in between. The CDR3 sequence is 16 residues long. CDR3 bases: TGTGCCAGCAGTGAAGGTCTTTCCAGGGTTAATTCACCCCTCCACTTT. This codes for CASSEGLSRVNSPLHF.

This rearrangement joins TRBV29-1 to TRBJ2-3; tentatively, D is TRBD2 (5 bases). Germline values: CDR1 SQVTM, CDR2 ANQGSEA. The V gene lost 7 bases and the J gene lost 4 bases, with 27 bases spanning the gap. The CDR3 has 17 residues. The CDR3 here is CSALAPAGGPRADTQYF. CDR3 DNA: TGCAGCGCCCTTGCACCCGCCGGAGGACCTAGGGCAGATACGCAGTATTTT.

The chain uses TRBV5-4 and TRBJ2-7; TRBD1 matches 7 bases. This CDR3 has 14 amino acids. Trimming cost V 5 bases and J 0 bases; bases outside gene matches: 5. Germline V gene lookup returns CDR1 SGHNT and CDR2 YYREEE (reference sequence). Here the CDR3 reads CASSSGTVSYEQYF. The CDR3 DNA sequence: TGTGCCAGCAGTTCCGGGACAGTCTCCTACGAGCAGTACTTC. Filled out from reference TRBV5-4 and TRBJ2-7, the complete variable domain reads ETGVTQSPTHLIKTRGQQVTLRCSSQSGHNTVSWYQQALGQGPQFIFQYYREEENGRGNFPPRFSGLQFPNYSSELNVNALELDDSALYLCASSSGTVSYEQYFGPGTRLTVT.

This sequence joins TRBV7-9 and TRBJ1-4; 9 bases are shared with TRBD1. V shed 5 bases and J 5 bases; nucleotides not matched to a gene: 6. Germline values: CDR1 SEHNR, CDR2 FQNEAQ (reference sequence). CDR3 length: 15 amino acids. CDR3 coding DNA: TGTGCCAGCAGCCTTACAGGGGGCTTCAATGAAAAACTGTTTTTT. Its translation is CASSLTGGFNEKLFF. Combining the CDR3 with reference TRBV7-9 and TRBJ1-4 gives the whole variable domain DTGVSQNPRHKITKRGQNVTFRCDPISEHNRLYWYRQTLGQGPEFLTYFQNEAQLEKSRLLSDRFSAERPKGSFSTLEIQRTEQGDSAMYLCASSLTGGFNEKLFFGSGTQLSVL.

The chain links TRBV2 to TRBJ1-5; D is undetermined. V dropped 7 bases and J dropped 5 bases, with 12 bases sitting between them. The germline CDR1 and CDR2 sequences are SNHLY and FYNNEI. The CDR3 extends over 13 amino acids. CDR3 residues: CASNVLGDQPQHF. The CDR3 DNA sequence: TGTGCCAGCAACGTCCTCGGAGATCAGCCCCAGCATTTT.

The chain joins TRBV18 to TRBJ1-1; D remains unclear. This CDR3 has 11 residues. Trimming took off 1 base at V and 14 bases at J, with 11 bases between the two ends. The germline V gene has CDR1 KGHSH and CDR2 LQKENI. The CDR3: CASSPRLSAFF. DNA of the CDR3: TGTGCCAGCTCACCACGACTATCGGCCTTCTTT.

The chain has TRBV27 and TRBJ2-1; 12 bases line up with TRBD2. Germline V CDR1 and CDR2: MNHEY, SMNVEV (reference sequence). Trimming took 4 bases from V and 6 from J; bases not matched to a gene: 4. This CDR3 has 15 residues. CDR3 in amino acids: CASSSSGRGGNEQFF. CDR3 nucleotide sequence: TGTGCCAGCAGTTCTAGCGGGAGGGGAGGCAATGAGCAGTTCTTC.